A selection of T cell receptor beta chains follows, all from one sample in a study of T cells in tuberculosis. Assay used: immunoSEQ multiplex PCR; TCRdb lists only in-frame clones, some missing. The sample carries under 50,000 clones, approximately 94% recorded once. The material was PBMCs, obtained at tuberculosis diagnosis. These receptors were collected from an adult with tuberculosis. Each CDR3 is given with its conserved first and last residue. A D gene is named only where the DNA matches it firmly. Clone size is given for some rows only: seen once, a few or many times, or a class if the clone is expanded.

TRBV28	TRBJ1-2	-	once	TGTGCCAGCAGCCGAATACAGGTTTTCTATGGCTACACCTTC	CASSRIQVFYGYTF
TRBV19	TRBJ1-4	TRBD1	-	TGTGCCAGTAGGGAACAGGGGCCGAAGGTTGAAAAACTGTTTTTT	CASREQGPKVEKLFF
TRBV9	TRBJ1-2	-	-	TGTGCCAGCAGCGCCGGCGGGGACGGCTACACCTTC	CASSAGGDGYTF
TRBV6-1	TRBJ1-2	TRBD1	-	TGTGCCAGCAGTGCCGGGACAGGAGTTTATGGCTACACCTTC	CASSAGTGVYGYTF
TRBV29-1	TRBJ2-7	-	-	TGCAGCGTTGTGTCCAGGGTAGGCTACGAGCAGTACTTC	CSVVSRVGYEQYF
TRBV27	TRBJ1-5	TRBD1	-	TGTGCCAGCCGAGGGACAGGGGGCTTCTACAATCAGCCCCAGCATTTT	CASRGTGGFYNQPQHF
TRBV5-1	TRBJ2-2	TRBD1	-	TGCGCCAGCAGCTTGGAGGGACAGGGTAGCGGGGAGCTGTTTTTT	CASSLEGQGSGELFF
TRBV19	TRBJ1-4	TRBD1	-	TGTGCCAGTAGCCGTCAGGGACAGGTTAATGAAAAACTGTTTTTT	CASSRQGQVNEKLFF
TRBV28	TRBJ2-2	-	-	TGTGCCAGCAGAAAGGGACAGCCGGGGGCCGGGGAGCTGTTTTTT	CASRKGQPGAGELFF
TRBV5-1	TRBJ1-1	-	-	TGCGCCAGCAGCTTATCCCTACCGAACACTGAAGCTTTCTTT	CASSLSLPNTEAFF
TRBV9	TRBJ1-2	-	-	TGTGCCAGCAGCGTAGGGATCAGGGGAGCGCACTATGGCTACACCTTC	CASSVGIRGAHYGYTF
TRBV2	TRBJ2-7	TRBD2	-	TGTGCCAGCGGGCTAGCGGGGAGCTACGAGCAGTACTTC	CASGLAGSYEQYF
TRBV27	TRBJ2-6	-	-	TGTGCCAGCAGACTCGGGACTGGGGCCAACGTCCTGACTTTC	CASRLGTGANVLTF
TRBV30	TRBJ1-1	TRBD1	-	TGTGCCTGGAGTGTACTGGGGCAGGGGGTCTTTGAAGCTTTCTTT	CAWSVLGQGVFEAFF
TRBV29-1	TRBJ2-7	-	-	TGCAGCGTCCAACAGAGACCCTACGAGCAGTACTTC	CSVQQRPYEQYF
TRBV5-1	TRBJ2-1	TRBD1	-	TGCGCCAGCAGCTTGAAGGTCTCGGGGACAGGTCGCAATGAGCAGTTCTTC	CASSLKVSGTGRNEQFF
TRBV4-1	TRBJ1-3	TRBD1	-	TGCGCCAGCAGCCAAGCAATTCTGGGACAGGCAGGAAACACCATATATTTT	CASSQAILGQAGNTIYF
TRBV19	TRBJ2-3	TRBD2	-	TGTGCCAGTAGACCCGGCCAAGGACTAGCGGGGGGCCGGTTCGATACGCAGTATTTT	CASRPGQGLAGGRFDTQYF
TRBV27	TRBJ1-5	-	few	TGTGCCAGCAGTTTATCGAGCGGGACAACCAATCAGCCCCAGCATTTT	CASSLSSGTTNQPQHF
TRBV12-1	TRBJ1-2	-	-	TGTGCCAGCAGTTCGGGGGGTTCGACTTCCAACTATGGCTACACCTTC	CASSSGGSTSNYGYTF
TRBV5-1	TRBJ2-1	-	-	TGCGCCAGCAGCTTGGACACCAACAATGAGCAGTTCTTC	CASSLDTNNEQFF
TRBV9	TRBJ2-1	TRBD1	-	TGTGCCAGCAGCAGCGGGACAGGGTCCAATGAGCAGTTCTTC	CASSSGTGSNEQFF
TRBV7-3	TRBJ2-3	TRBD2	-	TGTGCCAGCAGCTTAACTGCGACTAGCAGAAACACAGATACGCAGTATTTT	CASSLTATSRNTDTQYF